The source of this TCR beta chain is a study of CD8+ T cells in alopecia areata. Regarding the study as a whole: Clonality in lesional scalp, especially alopecia totalis/universalis, exceeded that of normal scalp.

Extracted RNA was reverse transcribed into cDNA, the sequencing template. Sequencing was performed with immunoSEQ multiplex PCR; in TCRdb, only in-frame clones are kept and a portion is missing. Here the sample spans over 150,000 clones, roughly 65% being singletons. Points on this clone: Antigen: not known.

Trimming left V 2 bases short and J 4 bases short, with 8 bases between. The germline V gene encodes CDR1 SGHTA and CDR2 FQGTGA. The CDR3 sequence is 14 residues long. Source: CD4+ T cells sorted from blood, taken at week 0. This TCR came from a human donor with alopecia areata. The chain joins TRBV7-3 to TRBJ2-2; D tentatively reads TRBD1 or TRBD2 (5 bases each). The CDR3 sequence is CASSLSGRTGELFF. The CDR3 region has the DNA TGTGCCAGCAGCTTATCGGGGCGCACCGGGGAGCTGTTTTTT.